This is a list of T cell receptor beta chains from one sample in a study of blood T cell repertoires in COVID-19. Repertoires were generated with immunoSEQ multiplex PCR, while TCRdb's copy carries only in-frame clones and drops some. The sample has some 96,000 clones, around 88% seen once. Sequencing input: peripheral blood. Source of these receptors: a human donor in a cohort sampled during active COVID-19. Both conserved end residues are part of each CDR3. Fields, in order: J gene, D gene, V gene, CDR3 length, clone size, CDR3 DNA, CDR3 protein. A D gene is named only where the DNA matches it firmly. Clone size is stated in some rows and not others, as once, few, many or a class when expanded.

J gene: TRBJ1-6; D gene: NA; V gene: TRBV28; CDR3 length: 12; clone size: NA; CDR3 DNA: TGTGCCAGCAGTTTATCCCTTTCACCCCTCCACTTT; CDR3 protein: CASSLSLSPLHF
J gene: TRBJ1-2; D gene: TRBD1; V gene: TRBV13; CDR3 length: 14; clone size: NA; CDR3 DNA: TGTGCCAGCAGCTTAGGGACAGGGAACTATGGCTACACCTTC; CDR3 protein: CASSLGTGNYGYTF
J gene: TRBJ1-6; D gene: NA; V gene: TRBV30; CDR3 length: 17; clone size: NA; CDR3 DNA: TGTGCCTGGAGCGCCGGGGGGATCGGCTCCTATAATTCACCCCTCCACTTT; CDR3 protein: CAWSAGGIGSYNSPLHF
J gene: TRBJ1-1; D gene: NA; V gene: TRBV6-1; CDR3 length: 13; clone size: NA; CDR3 DNA: TGTGCCAGCAGTGACACAGTGAACACTGAAGCTTTCTTT; CDR3 protein: CASSDTVNTEAFF
J gene: TRBJ2-3; D gene: NA; V gene: TRBV19; CDR3 length: 15; clone size: once; CDR3 DNA: TGTGCCAGTAGTTCTGCGCGGGGCAGCACAGATACGCAGTATTTT; CDR3 protein: CASSSARGSTDTQYF
J gene: TRBJ1-1; D gene: NA; V gene: TRBV5-1; CDR3 length: 15; clone size: NA; CDR3 DNA: TGCGCCAGCAGCTTGGGGGGGACACTTACGACTGAAGCTTTCTTT; CDR3 protein: CASSLGGTLTTEAFF
J gene: TRBJ2-7; D gene: NA; V gene: TRBV11-2; CDR3 length: 15; clone size: NA; CDR3 DNA: TGTGCCAGCACCTACAATAGCGGTTCCTCCTACGAGCAGTACTTC; CDR3 protein: CASTYNSGSSYEQYF
J gene: TRBJ1-1; D gene: NA; V gene: TRBV19; CDR3 length: 10; clone size: NA; CDR3 DNA: TGTGCCAGCGGGTTCACTGAAGCTTTCTTT; CDR3 protein: CASGFTEAFF
J gene: TRBJ2-3; D gene: NA; V gene: TRBV27; CDR3 length: 15; clone size: NA; CDR3 DNA: TGTGCCAGCAGTTTGGTCGGGAGTAGCACAGATACGCAGTATTTT; CDR3 protein: CASSLVGSSTDTQYF
J gene: TRBJ2-3; D gene: TRBD2; V gene: TRBV15; CDR3 length: 16; clone size: NA; CDR3 DNA: TGTGCCACCAGCAGAGATTCAGCGGGAGGCGCAGATACGCAGTATTTT; CDR3 protein: CATSRDSAGGADTQYF
J gene: TRBJ2-3; D gene: TRBD1; V gene: TRBV24-1; CDR3 length: 13; clone size: NA; CDR3 DNA: TGTGCCACCACAGGGGGCGTTACAGATACGCAGTATTTT; CDR3 protein: CATTGGVTDTQYF
J gene: TRBJ2-7; D gene: NA; V gene: TRBV14; CDR3 length: 17; clone size: few; CDR3 DNA: TGTGCCAGCAGCCAAGACTCAGCGTGGTTAAACTCCTACGAGCAGTACTTC; CDR3 protein: CASSQDSAWLNSYEQYF
J gene: TRBJ2-1; D gene: TRBD2; V gene: TRBV2; CDR3 length: 15; clone size: NA; CDR3 DNA: TGTGCCAGCAGGGCCCTAGCGGGAGGGCAAAATGAGCAGTTCTTC; CDR3 protein: CASRALAGGQNEQFF
J gene: TRBJ2-1; D gene: TRBD2; V gene: TRBV29-1; CDR3 length: 19; clone size: NA; CDR3 DNA: TGCAGCGTTGAAGATCTGGTAGGGGTACTAGCGGGAGTGAGTAATGAGCAGTTCTTC; CDR3 protein: CSVEDLVGVLAGVSNEQFF
J gene: TRBJ2-7; D gene: TRBD2; V gene: TRBV19; CDR3 length: 18; clone size: NA; CDR3 DNA: TGTGCCAGTAGTGCCAGGACTAGCGGGAGGGCGAGCTCCTACGAGCAGTACTTC; CDR3 protein: CASSARTSGRASSYEQYF
J gene: TRBJ2-4; D gene: TRBD1; V gene: TRBV7-2; CDR3 length: 14; clone size: NA; CDR3 DNA: TGTGCCAGCAGCCCAACGGGACAGGGGGTCATTCAGTACTTC; CDR3 protein: CASSPTGQGVIQYF
J gene: TRBJ2-1; D gene: TRBD2; V gene: TRBV19; CDR3 length: 12; clone size: NA; CDR3 DNA: TGTGCCAGTAGTACGGGAGGAGGAGAGCAGTTCTTC; CDR3 protein: CASSTGGGEQFF
J gene: TRBJ2-7; D gene: TRBD2; V gene: TRBV9; CDR3 length: 14; clone size: NA; CDR3 DNA: TGTGCCAGCAGCGTAGGACTAGCGGGCTACGAGCAGTACTTC; CDR3 protein: CASSVGLAGYEQYF
J gene: TRBJ2-3; D gene: NA; V gene: TRBV28; CDR3 length: 14; clone size: NA; CDR3 DNA: TGTGCCAGCAGATCCGGGGGTCGCACAGATACGCAGTATTTT; CDR3 protein: CASRSGGRTDTQYF
J gene: TRBJ2-7; D gene: NA; V gene: TRBV27; CDR3 length: 13; clone size: NA; CDR3 DNA: TGTGCCAGCAGTCCCGGACAGTTCTACGAGCAGTACTTC; CDR3 protein: CASSPGQFYEQYF
J gene: TRBJ2-1; D gene: NA; V gene: TRBV30; CDR3 length: 12; clone size: NA; CDR3 DNA: TGTGCCTGGAATCGGGGCTACAATGAGCAGTTCTTC; CDR3 protein: CAWNRGYNEQFF
J gene: TRBJ2-7; D gene: NA; V gene: TRBV14; CDR3 length: 13; clone size: NA; CDR3 DNA: TGTGCCAGCAGCCAAGTTAGTTCCTACGAGCAGTACTTC; CDR3 protein: CASSQVSSYEQYF
J gene: TRBJ1-5; D gene: NA; V gene: TRBV29-1; CDR3 length: 13; clone size: NA; CDR3 DNA: TGCAGCGTAGCAACAGGGTCTAATCAGCCCCAGCATTTT; CDR3 protein: CSVATGSNQPQHF
J gene: TRBJ1-1; D gene: NA; V gene: TRBV5-4; CDR3 length: 14; clone size: NA; CDR3 DNA: TGTGCCAGCAGCTGGACAGTCCAAAACACTGAAGCTTTCTTT; CDR3 protein: CASSWTVQNTEAFF
J gene: TRBJ1-3; D gene: TRBD1; V gene: TRBV19; CDR3 length: 14; clone size: NA; CDR3 DNA: TGTGCCAGTACTACAGGGGCCTCTGGAAACACCATATATTTT; CDR3 protein: CASTTGASGNTIYF
J gene: TRBJ1-1; D gene: NA; V gene: TRBV9; CDR3 length: 13; clone size: once; CDR3 DNA: TGTGCCAGCAGCGGCGGGGGAGAAACTGAAGCTTTCTTT; CDR3 protein: CASSGGGETEAFF
J gene: TRBJ2-3; D gene: NA; V gene: TRBV4-1; CDR3 length: 14; clone size: NA; CDR3 DNA: TGCGCCAGCAGCCAAGGGGTGGACAGAGATACGCAGTATTTT; CDR3 protein: CASSQGVDRDTQYF
J gene: TRBJ2-7; D gene: TRBD1; V gene: TRBV11-2; CDR3 length: 18; clone size: NA; CDR3 DNA: TGTGCCAGCAGGACCGGGACAGGGGATCTGTCGGACCTCTACGAGCAGTACTTC; CDR3 protein: CASRTGTGDLSDLYEQYF
J gene: TRBJ1-5; D gene: NA; V gene: TRBV4-1; CDR3 length: 16; clone size: NA; CDR3 DNA: TGCGCCAGCAGCCAAGATCCGGGAGTTAGCAATCAGCCCCAGCATTTT; CDR3 protein: CASSQDPGVSNQPQHF
J gene: TRBJ2-2; D gene: TRBD1; V gene: TRBV5-6; CDR3 length: 16; clone size: NA; CDR3 DNA: TGTGCCAGCAGCTTACTCGGACAGGCCAACACCGGGGAGCTGTTTTTT; CDR3 protein: CASSLLGQANTGELFF
J gene: TRBJ2-2; D gene: NA; V gene: TRBV5-1; CDR3 length: 15; clone size: NA; CDR3 DNA: TGCGCCAGCAGCTTGGGAGGTAGGGGCGCCGGGGAGCTGTTTTTT; CDR3 protein: CASSLGGRGAGELFF
J gene: TRBJ2-2; D gene: NA; V gene: TRBV27; CDR3 length: 18; clone size: NA; CDR3 DNA: TGTGCCAGCAGTTTATCGTCGGGTCTAGCGACTAACACCGGGGAGCTGTTTTTT; CDR3 protein: CASSLSSGLATNTGELFF
J gene: TRBJ2-2; D gene: NA; V gene: TRBV10-3; CDR3 length: 14; clone size: NA; CDR3 DNA: TGTGCCATCAGTGCTAGAGTCTACACCGGGGAGCTGTTTTTT; CDR3 protein: CAISARVYTGELFF
J gene: TRBJ1-5; D gene: NA; V gene: TRBV28; CDR3 length: 13; clone size: NA; CDR3 DNA: TGTGCCAGCAGTGCTACTTATTCTCAGCCCCAGCATTTT; CDR3 protein: CASSATYSQPQHF
J gene: TRBJ2-1; D gene: TRBD1; V gene: TRBV7-9; CDR3 length: 15; clone size: NA; CDR3 DNA: TGTGCCAGCAGCCCGCACCCGGGACAGGGGAATGAGCAGTTCTTC; CDR3 protein: CASSPHPGQGNEQFF
J gene: TRBJ2-3; D gene: TRBD1; V gene: TRBV28; CDR3 length: 15; clone size: many; CDR3 DNA: TGTGCCAGCACTACAGGGGGCGGGCGCACAGATACGCAGTATTTT; CDR3 protein: CASTTGGGRTDTQYF
J gene: TRBJ1-5; D gene: NA; V gene: TRBV7-9; CDR3 length: 13; clone size: NA; CDR3 DNA: TGTGCCAGCAGCACACAGGGCAGCCAGCCCCAGCATTTT; CDR3 protein: CASSTQGSQPQHF
J gene: TRBJ2-7; D gene: NA; V gene: TRBV19; CDR3 length: 13; clone size: NA; CDR3 DNA: TGTGCCAGTAGAGGACAGAGCTCCTACGAGCAGTACTTC; CDR3 protein: CASRGQSSYEQYF
J gene: TRBJ1-1; D gene: TRBD1; V gene: TRBV4-2; CDR3 length: 17; clone size: once; CDR3 DNA: TGTGCCAGCAGCCAAGATCCTGGACAGGGTCGGAACACTGAAGCTTTCTTT; CDR3 protein: CASSQDPGQGRNTEAFF
J gene: TRBJ2-3; D gene: NA; V gene: TRBV15; CDR3 length: 18; clone size: few; CDR3 DNA: TGTGCCACCAGCAGGAACGGTATAGTAGCGGTAGCAGAGGATACGCAGTATTTT; CDR3 protein: CATSRNGIVAVAEDTQYF
J gene: TRBJ1-5; D gene: TRBD1; V gene: TRBV19; CDR3 length: 15; clone size: NA; CDR3 DNA: TGTGCCAGTAGGAAAGACAGGGTCATCAATCAGCCCCAGCATTTT; CDR3 protein: CASRKDRVINQPQHF